This is a list of T cell receptor beta chains from one sample in a study of early T cells in non-severe SARS-CoV-2 infection. From the 5' RACE reads, TCRdb called clonotypes with MiXCR, one entry per CDR3 protein. The table shows over 60,000 distinct CDR3 sequences, with 9.5% to 13% occurring only once. This specimen consisted of whole blood, obtained at baseline. The receptor set was obtained from an adult who was a healthcare worker with PCR-confirmed SARS-CoV-2 infection or an uninfected control (not recorded which). Both conserved end residues are part of each CDR3. D genes are given only for firm matches. Not all rows give a size; the values are once, few, many and, for expanded clones, a class.

J gene: TRBJ2-7
V gene: TRBV11-1
clone size: many
D gene: TRBD1
CDR3 protein: CASSPLGQGPYEQYF
CDR3 DNA: TGTGCCAGCAGCCCACTCGGACAGGGGCCCTACGAGCAGTACTTC

J gene: TRBJ2-7
V gene: TRBV7-3
clone size: few
D gene: .
CDR3 protein: CASSLTSGPTYEQYF
CDR3 DNA: TGTGCCAGCAGCTTAACTAGCGGACCTACCTACGAGCAGTACTTC

J gene: TRBJ2-2
V gene: TRBV11-2
clone size: .
D gene: .
CDR3 protein: CASSPVKGARTGELFF
CDR3 DNA: TGTGCCAGCAGCCCGGTTAAAGGGGCTCGGACCGGGGAGCTGTTTTTT

J gene: TRBJ2-1
V gene: TRBV10-2
clone size: few
D gene: TRBD2
CDR3 protein: CASRVAGGSYNEQFF
CDR3 DNA: TGCGCCAGCAGGGTAGCGGGGGGGTCCTACAATGAGCAGTTCTTC

J gene: TRBJ2-3
V gene: TRBV5-4
clone size: few
D gene: .
CDR3 protein: CASSLSGSTDTQYF
CDR3 DNA: TGTGCCAGCAGCCTCAGCGGTAGCACAGATACGCAGTATTTT

J gene: TRBJ2-5
V gene: TRBV5-1
clone size: few
D gene: .
CDR3 protein: CASSLMPAQETQYF
CDR3 DNA: TGCGCCAGCAGCTTGATGCCAGCTCAAGAGACCCAGTACTTC

J gene: TRBJ1-4
V gene: TRBV5-1
clone size: .
D gene: .
CDR3 protein: CASSLAAAANEKLFF
CDR3 DNA: TGCGCCAGCAGCTTGGCGGCAGCAGCTAATGAAAAACTGTTTTTT

J gene: TRBJ1-1
V gene: TRBV6-5
clone size: few
D gene: .
CDR3 protein: CASSYETGSEAFF
CDR3 DNA: TGTGCCAGCAGTTACGAAACAGGGTCTGAAGCTTTCTTT

J gene: TRBJ2-7
V gene: TRBV7-8
clone size: .
D gene: .
CDR3 protein: CASSLLGTGTYEQYF
CDR3 DNA: TGTGCCAGCAGCTTACTCGGGACGGGTACCTACGAGCAGTACTTC

J gene: TRBJ1-3
V gene: TRBV10-3
clone size: few
D gene: .
CDR3 protein: CAISEDGNSGNTIYF
CDR3 DNA: TGTGCCATCAGTGAGGACGGAAACTCTGGAAACACCATATATTTT

J gene: TRBJ2-1
V gene: TRBV29-1
clone size: many
D gene: .
CDR3 protein: CSVGQSNNEQFF
CDR3 DNA: TGCAGCGTTGGTCAGTCTAACAATGAGCAGTTCTTC

J gene: TRBJ1-3
V gene: TRBV20-1
clone size: few
D gene: .
CDR3 protein: CSARDPRGDTIYF
CDR3 DNA: TGCAGTGCTAGAGATCCCCGGGGGGACACCATATATTTT

J gene: TRBJ2-7
V gene: TRBV6-1
clone size: .
D gene: .
CDR3 protein: CASSVETGRPYEQYF
CDR3 DNA: TGTGCCAGCAGTGTCGAAACGGGGCGACCCTACGAGCAGTACTTC

J gene: TRBJ2-3
V gene: TRBV29-1
clone size: .
D gene: .
CDR3 protein: CSALWKIRVTDTQYF
CDR3 DNA: TGCAGCGCTTTATGGAAAATTCGGGTCACAGATACGCAGTATTTT

J gene: TRBJ1-1
V gene: TRBV4-1
clone size: many
D gene: TRBD1
CDR3 protein: CASSQFPKPGTGGTEAFF
CDR3 DNA: TGCGCCAGCAGCCAATTTCCCAAACCTGGGACAGGGGGAACTGAAGCTTTCTTT

J gene: TRBJ1-1
V gene: TRBV18
clone size: many
D gene: .
CDR3 protein: CASSPGMNTEAFF
CDR3 DNA: TGTGCCAGCTCACCAGGTATGAACACTGAAGCTTTCTTT

J gene: TRBJ1-2
V gene: TRBV6-1
clone size: .
D gene: .
CDR3 protein: CASSEIETNYGYTF
CDR3 DNA: TGTGCCAGCAGCGAAATCGAAACTAACTATGGCTACACCTTC